This T cell receptor beta chain was recorded in a study of T-cell reconstitution after alpha-beta-depleted transplantation in children. Germline values: CDR1 MDHEN, CDR2 SYDVKM. V shed 1 base and J shed 1 base, with 8 bases lying between them. This CDR3 is 14 amino acids long. Only a few counts were recorded for this clonotype. As it was prepared, the TCRbeta library received unique molecular identifiers. Using its own MiXCR run on the PCR reads, TCRdb lists one record per CDR3 protein. The profile covers 250,000 to 400,000 distinct CDR3 sequences, with around 25% appearing a single time and 10% to 11% taken by the ten largest.

Sequencing used PBMCs, mostly from graft donor cells, obtained 180 days after TCRalphabeta/CD19-depleted stem cell transplant. This chain connects TRBV28 to TRBJ2-7; no reliable D call. This TCR came from a male patient younger than 18 who had a stem cell transplant for acute lymphoblastic leukemia, so the T cells may come from the graft donor. The CDR3 DNA reads TGTGCCAGCAGTTTATTGCTACCGTCCTACGAGCAGTACTTC. It yields the protein CASSLLLPSYEQYF.